This record looks at one T cell receptor (beta chain) sequence and its context. This sample is drawn from a study of tumor-infiltrating lymphocytes in primary liver carcinoma. With a constant-region primer, TCR beta cDNA was made from 400 to 550 ng of total RNA. It was through three nested multiplex PCR rounds of slightly modified ARM-PCR that TCR beta libraries arose. Primers for the first two PCR rounds were TRBV1-TRBV30 forward primers and a C-beta reverse primer (about 11 cycles per round). TCRdb re-called the multiplex PCR reads through MiXCR, storing one row per CDR3 protein. The sample lists approximately 53,000 distinct CDR3 sequences; around 77% were seen once. Co-extracting RNA and DNA was done with roughly 17-34 mg of unsorted bulk tissue as input. Uniformly, tumor samples exhibited a viable tumor cell fraction exceeding 90%. This CDR3 comprises 14 residues. V was cut by 4 bases and J by 7 bases, with 17 bases left in between. The germline V gene has CDR1 SQVTM and CDR2 ANQGSEA.

Sequences were obtained from liver tumor tissue from sampling region 5. This sample's subset: tumor region T5, tumor centre. The sequence derives from a middle-aged man with primary liver carcinoma and hepatitis B virus infection. The chain couples TRBV29-1 to TRBJ2-1; D possibly corresponds to TRBD2 (6 bases). The CDR3 spells CSVVLTGGINEQFF. As DNA, the CDR3 is TGCAGCGTTGTATTGACTGGCGGGATAAATGAGCAGTTCTTC.